The rows below give T cell receptor beta chains drawn from one sample of a study of T cells in Graves' hyperthyroidism and ophthalmopathy. TCRdb re-analysed the multiplex PCR reads in MiXCR, keeping a single row per CDR3 protein. The table lists more than 100,000 distinct CDR3 sequences, about half of them singletons. Specimen: blood. These receptors originate from a man between 40 and 49 years old with Graves' hyperthyroidism. Both conserved end residues are part of each CDR3. Each record gives: J gene, D gene, V gene, CDR3 protein. A D gene is named only where the DNA matches it firmly.

j_gene: TRBJ2-7; d_gene: -; v_gene: TRBV24-1; CDR3aa: CATSDFGYEQYF
j_gene: TRBJ2-1; d_gene: TRBD2; v_gene: TRBV27; CDR3aa: CASRVGTIGEQFF
j_gene: TRBJ1-1; d_gene: TRBD1; v_gene: TRBV4-2; CDR3aa: CASSSGQGRNTEAFF
j_gene: TRBJ1-3; d_gene: -; v_gene: TRBV7-2; CDR3aa: CASSPKVGIGNTIYF
j_gene: TRBJ1-1; d_gene: -; v_gene: TRBV29-1; CDR3aa: CSARRTTLNTEAFF
j_gene: TRBJ2-7; d_gene: TRBD2; v_gene: TRBV6-2/TRBV6-3; CDR3aa: CASSYPTEMAGGRYEQHF
j_gene: TRBJ1-2; d_gene: TRBD1; v_gene: TRBV7-3; CDR3aa: CASSWTGTAYGYTF
j_gene: TRBJ2-7; d_gene: -; v_gene: TRBV7-8; CDR3aa: CASSFDPYEQYF
j_gene: TRBJ2-5; d_gene: -; v_gene: TRBV2; CDR3aa: CASRGHQEAQYF
j_gene: TRBJ1-1; d_gene: -; v_gene: TRBV7-2; CDR3aa: CASSLGRQGNTEAFF
j_gene: TRBJ1-1; d_gene: -; v_gene: TRBV6-5; CDR3aa: CASSKRYVQAYTEAFF
j_gene: TRBJ2-4; d_gene: -; v_gene: TRBV12-3/TRBV12-4; CDR3aa: CASSRGAGGLAKNIQYF
j_gene: TRBJ1-1; d_gene: TRBD1; v_gene: TRBV20-1; CDR3aa: CSAPRQGTNTEAFF
j_gene: TRBJ2-1; d_gene: -; v_gene: TRBV5-6; CDR3aa: CASSLGRLGNEQFF
j_gene: TRBJ1-1; d_gene: -; v_gene: TRBV12-3/TRBV12-4; CDR3aa: CASSLGAEAFF
j_gene: TRBJ1-1; d_gene: -; v_gene: TRBV7-6; CDR3aa: CASSRTENTGAFF
j_gene: TRBJ2-7; d_gene: TRBD2; v_gene: TRBV11-1; CDR3aa: CASSLRLAGAYEQYF
j_gene: TRBJ1-6; d_gene: TRBD1; v_gene: TRBV20-1; CDR3aa: CSASGQGSSPLHF
j_gene: TRBJ2-5; d_gene: TRBD1; v_gene: TRBV4-3; CDR3aa: CASSLRDSAGETQYF
j_gene: TRBJ2-1; d_gene: -; v_gene: TRBV19; CDR3aa: CASSRGSFSYNEQFF
j_gene: TRBJ2-2; d_gene: TRBD2; v_gene: TRBV7-8; CDR3aa: CASSGGPSTGELFF
j_gene: TRBJ1-1; d_gene: -; v_gene: TRBV7-3; CDR3aa: CASSLMGGNTEAFF
j_gene: TRBJ2-7; d_gene: -; v_gene: TRBV12-5; CDR3aa: CASGLVRTQTKFHEQYF
j_gene: TRBJ2-6; d_gene: TRBD1; v_gene: TRBV2; CDR3aa: CASRGQGVGANVLTF
j_gene: TRBJ1-2; d_gene: TRBD1; v_gene: TRBV7-9; CDR3aa: CASSAAGGSGNTF
j_gene: TRBJ2-2; d_gene: TRBD2; v_gene: TRBV7-9; CDR3aa: CASSWGLADNTGELFF
j_gene: TRBJ2-7; d_gene: -; v_gene: TRBV6-5; CDR3aa: CASRTGHQSYEQYF
j_gene: TRBJ2-1; d_gene: TRBD2; v_gene: TRBV2; CDR3aa: CACAPASGTPNEQFF